A selection of T cell receptor beta chains follows, all from one sample in a study of graft-versus-host responses after intestinal transplantation. Data came from immunoSEQ multiplex PCR; TCRdb stores just in-frame clones and leaves some out. The data show 73,000 or so clones, 85% to 90% seen once. No antigens are known for them. The sample here was unstimulated CD8+ T cells sorted from spleen or lymph node cells, taken before transplant. Receptors originate from a human donor who was the organ donor for an intestinal transplant. Each CDR3 is given with its conserved first and last residue. The D gene is left open where the match is weak. Some rows have no size entry. The others give once, few or many, or a class for an expanded clone.

-	-	TRBV27	TRBJ1-5	CASSLRGFGQPQHF	TGTGCCAGCAGCTTGCGGGGGTTCGGTCAGCCCCAGCATTTT
-	-	TRBV4-1	TRBJ1-1	CASSQYYRGKTEAFF	TGCGCCAGCAGCCAATACTACAGAGGGAAGACTGAAGCTTTCTTT
-	-	TRBV27	TRBJ1-4	CASSLEGPHEKLFF	TGTGCCAGCAGTTTGGAGGGGCCGCATGAAAAACTGTTTTTT
-	-	TRBV27	TRBJ1-1	CASSSGNTEAFF	TGTGCCAGCAGTTCAGGGAACACTGAAGCTTTCTTT
-	-	TRBV7-8	TRBJ2-5	CASSLVTPQETQYF	TGTGCCAGCAGCTTAGTTACACCCCAAGAGACCCAGTACTTC
-	-	TRBV28	TRBJ2-3	CASSRQEPSWDTQYF	TGTGCCAGCAGTCGACAGGAGCCCAGTTGGGATACGCAGTATTTT
once	-	TRBV6-1	TRBJ1-1	CASQGAVGRGAEAFF	TGTGCCAGCCAGGGAGCGGTTGGCAGGGGCGCTGAAGCTTTCTTT
-	-	TRBV9	TRBJ2-5	CASSVGRAQETQYF	TGTGCCAGCAGCGTAGGCAGGGCCCAAGAGACCCAGTACTTC
-	-	TRBV2	TRBJ1-6	CASSVTLGELSSPLHF	TGTGCCAGCAGTGTAACCCTTGGGGAGTTAAGCTCACCCCTCCACTTT
-	-	TRBV6-5	TRBJ1-1	CASSYHGGGTEAFF	TGTGCCAGCAGTTATCACGGGGGGGGCACTGAAGCTTTCTTT
-	TRBD1	TRBV28	TRBJ1-2	CASRWTGGGYTF	TGTGCCAGCAGATGGACAGGGGGCGGCTACACCTTC
once	-	TRBV29-1	TRBJ2-1	CSARTVTYNEQFF	TGCAGCGCCCGGACAGTTACCTACAATGAGCAGTTCTTC
-	-	TRBV4-3	TRBJ2-6	CASSRDISSGANVLTF	TGCGCCAGCAGCCGGGACATCAGCTCTGGGGCCAACGTCCTGACTTTC
-	-	TRBV5-4	TRBJ1-1	CASSLTIEDTEAFF	TGTGCCAGCAGCTTGACTATCGAGGACACTGAAGCTTTCTTT
-	TRBD1	TRBV13	TRBJ1-1	CASSPTGAPEAFF	TGTGCCAGCAGCCCTACAGGGGCCCCTGAAGCTTTCTTT
-	TRBD1	TRBV5-1	TRBJ1-1	CASSIRQGVAGEAFF	TGCGCCAGCAGCATACGACAGGGGGTGGCTGGTGAAGCTTTCTTT
-	-	TRBV30	TRBJ2-5	CAWSGEETQYF	TGTGCCTGGAGTGGCGAAGAGACCCAGTACTTC
once	-	TRBV7-9	TRBJ2-1	CASSPPSGLIEQFF	TGTGCCAGCAGCCCCCCATCGGGACTGATTGAGCAGTTCTTC
-	-	TRBV6-5	TRBJ2-1	CASSSDIAIYNEQFF	TGTGCCAGCAGCTCGGACATTGCTATATACAATGAGCAGTTCTTC
-	-	TRBV30	TRBJ1-5	CAWSANSPSNQPQHF	TGTGCCTGGAGTGCAAACAGTCCTAGCAATCAGCCCCAGCATTTT
-	TRBD1	TRBV11-2	TRBJ1-5	CASSLGTGGHQPQHF	TGTGCCAGCAGCTTAGGAACAGGGGGCCATCAGCCCCAGCATTTT
-	-	TRBV11-2	TRBJ1-5	CASSRQYNQPQHF	TGTGCCAGCAGCCGACAATACAATCAGCCCCAGCATTTT
few	TRBD1	TRBV6-5	TRBJ1-2	CASSAGTGQWDGYTF	TGTGCCAGCAGTGCCGGGACAGGGCAGTGGGATGGCTACACCTTC
-	TRBD1	TRBV4-2	TRBJ2-1	CASSQDLTGAVYNEQFF	TGTGCCAGCAGCCAAGACCTGACAGGGGCAGTATACAATGAGCAGTTCTTC